This T cell receptor (beta chain) is from a study of T cell repertoires in cytomegalovirus infection. At the level of the study: Matching HLA type and CMV infection were both indicated by public TCR beta signatures. Study results and caveats: Summed public TCR beta family frequency identified CMV carriers bearing the relevant HLA. CMV-specific TCR beta clonotypes restricted by HLA-C were the ones dominating the ex vivo response.

In regard to this clonotype: The antigen is unknown.

TCRdb used MiXCR to reprocess the reads, holding one entry per CDR3 protein. The sample lists about 150,000 distinct CDR3 sequences; about 20% were seen once. Between the trimmed V and J ends, which lost 3 bases and 4 bases, there was a span of 10 bases. CDR1 DFQATT and CDR2 SNEGSKA come from the germline V gene (reference sequence). The CDR3 totals 12 residues. V is TRBV20-1 and J is TRBJ2-7; D unresolved. The clonotype originates from a human donor in good health (CMV status not recorded). Some clones in this sample may be carry-over from other donors' samples. Sequencing used PBMCs. CDR3 in DNA: TGCAGTGCTAGCGTGATAGGGTACGAGCAGTACTTC. This codes for CSASVIGYEQYF.